Listed here are 6 T cell receptor beta chains from one sample, sequenced in a study of cytomegalovirus exposure and HLA in healthy donors. TCRdb's table, derived via immunoSEQ multiplex PCR, lists solely in-frame clones and lacks some. The sample shows about 44,000 clones, roughly 93% of them seen only once. Sequencing was carried out using PBMCs. These receptors were obtained from a woman in her late teens or twenties in good health and CMV-seronegative.

The chain is built from TRBV7-9 and TRBJ1-4; D may be TRBD1 (6 bases). The CDR3 contains 16 residues. CDR1 is SEHNR and CDR2 is FQNEAQ in the germline V gene (reference sequence). With 5 bases removed from V and 8 bases from J, the gap between germline ends came to 21 bases. The CDR3 protein is CASSQDRLPPYEKLFF. CDR3 bases: TGTGCCAGCAGCCAAGACAGGCTCCCCCCATACGAAAAACTGTTTTTT.

CDR3 residues: CASSPGQLNNEQFF. CDR3 DNA sequence: TGTGCCAGCAGTCCGGGACAGCTTAACAATGAGCAGTTCTTC. The chain links TRBV6-4 to TRBJ2-1; TRBD1 matches 7 bases. Trimming cost V 5 bases and J 5 bases; bases outside gene matches: 6. This CDR3 is 14 amino acids long. Germline V gene sequence: CDR1 MRHNA, CDR2 SNTAGT.

The chain uses TRBV15 and TRBJ2-3; no clear D. The CDR3 runs to 13 residues. The V gene lost 0 bases and the J gene lost 4 bases, with 5 bases spanning the gap. CDR1 is LNHNV and CDR2 is YYDKDF in the germline V gene (reference sequence). This CDR3 is CATSRDIPDTQYF. DNA of the CDR3: TGTGCCACCAGCAGAGATATCCCAGATACGCAGTATTTT.

This chain uses TRBV7-9 with TRBJ2-1, with a weak D call TRBD1 (6 bases). V was pared by 3 bases and J by 5 bases, with 14 bases between. The CDR3 is 15 residues long. Germline CDR1 and CDR2: SEHNR and FQNEAQ (reference sequence). CDR3 DNA: TGTGCCAGCAGCTTCGGACAGCCAACTGACAATGAGCAGTTCTTC. Residues: CASSFGQPTDNEQFF.

The V and J genes are TRBV28 and TRBJ1-1; 7 nucleotides line up with TRBD1. V lost 2 bases and J lost 2; bases outside the gene matches: 2. Germline CDR1 and CDR2: MDHEN and SYDVKM. The CDR3 runs to 14 residues. DNA for the CDR3: TGTGCCAGCAGTTTAGTAGGGGGCAACACTGAAGCTTTCTTT. It encodes CASSLVGGNTEAFF.

As concerns this clone: At the DNA level, this CDR3 is encoded by other sequences in the same sample as well. This chain connects TRBV6-5 to TRBJ2-7; TRBD2 matches at 9 bases. After removal of 0 bases from V and 0 bases from J, the junction contained 0 bases not matched to a gene. The CDR3 extends over 15 amino acids. The germline CDR1 and CDR2 sequences are MNHEY and SVGAGI. Here the CDR3 DNA reads TGTGCCAGCAGTTACTCTAGCGGGAGCTCCTACGAGCAGTACTTC. Its protein product is CASSYSSGSSYEQYF.